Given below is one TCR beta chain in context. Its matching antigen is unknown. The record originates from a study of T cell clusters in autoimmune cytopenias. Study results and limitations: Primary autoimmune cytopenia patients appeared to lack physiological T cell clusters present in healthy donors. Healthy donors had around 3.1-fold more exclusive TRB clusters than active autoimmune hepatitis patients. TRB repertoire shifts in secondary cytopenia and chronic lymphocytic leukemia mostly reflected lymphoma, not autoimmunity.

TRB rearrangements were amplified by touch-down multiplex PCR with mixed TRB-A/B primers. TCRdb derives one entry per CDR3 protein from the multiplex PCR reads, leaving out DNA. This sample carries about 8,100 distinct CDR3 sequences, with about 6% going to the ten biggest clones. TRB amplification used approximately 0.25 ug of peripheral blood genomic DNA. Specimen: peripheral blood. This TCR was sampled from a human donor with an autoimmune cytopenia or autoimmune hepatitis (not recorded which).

The CDR3 loop reads CAWGRDTANQPQHF. V gene TRBV30 combines with J gene TRBJ1-5; TCRdb's D call, TRBD1, is unchecked because there is no DNA. Germline V gene sequence: CDR1 GTSNPN, CDR2 SVGIG (reference sequence). The CDR3 is 14 residues long.